The T cell receptor beta chain under discussion was sequenced for a study of blood T cell repertoires in COVID-19. Across the study: PBMCs, B-cell-depleted T cells, or T cells provided the cDNA or gDNA that made up the material.

Germline V gene lookup returns CDR1 LGHNT and CDR2 FRNRAP. The CDR3 runs 14 residues. The V and J ends lost 1 base and 9 bases, in that order; junction bases with no gene match: 5. In the authors' methods: Counts of nucleated cells, estimated from reference gene primer amplification, were obtained. The assay was immunoSEQ multiplex PCR, and TCRdb's table has in-frame clones only and misses some. The V and J calls and clone size are taken from that table; D and trimming were inferred from the DNA. The table has 450,000 to 500,000 clones, more than 85% seen once; the top ten hold under 9.5%. Sequenced sample: PBMCs or T cells enriched from blood (not recorded which). This TCR derives from a woman in her fifties or sixties who had recovered from COVID-19. The genes are TRBV12-5 and TRBJ2-1, with TRBD2 matching 8 bases. CDR3 in amino acids: CASGLAGGRSEQFF. For the CDR3, the DNA is TGTGCTAGTGGTTTGGCGGGGGGGAGAAGTGAGCAGTTCTTC.